This T cell receptor beta chain appears in the sequencing data of a study of cytomegalovirus exposure and HLA in healthy donors. PCR amplification relied on 60 Vbeta primers (plus 13 Jbeta primers). Measured with immunoSEQ multiplex PCR; TCRdb has only the in-frame clones, and not every one. The sample holds 200,000 or so clones, approximately 80% seen once. The CDR3 has 17 amino acids. The trim removed 2 bases at V and 0 bases at J, leaving 6 bases unmatched. CDR1 KGHSH and CDR2 LQKENI come from the germline V gene. Sequenced material: PBMCs. This chain links TRBV18 with TRBJ1-4; the match to TRBD1 covers 7 bases. This TCR came from a girl aged 2-10 years in good health and CMV-seronegative. This chain's CDR3 is CASSPSNTGATNEKLFF. The CDR3 DNA reads TGTGCCAGCTCACCATCAAACACAGGGGCAACTAATGAAAAACTGTTTTTT.